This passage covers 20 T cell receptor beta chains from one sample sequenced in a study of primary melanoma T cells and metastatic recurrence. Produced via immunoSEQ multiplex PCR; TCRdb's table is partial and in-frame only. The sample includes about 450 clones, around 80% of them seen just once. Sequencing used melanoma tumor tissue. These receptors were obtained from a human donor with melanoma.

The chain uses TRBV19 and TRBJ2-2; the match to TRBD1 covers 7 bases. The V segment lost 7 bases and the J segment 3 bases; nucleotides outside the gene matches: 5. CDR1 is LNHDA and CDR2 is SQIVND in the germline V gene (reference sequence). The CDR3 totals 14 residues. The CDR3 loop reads CASKTGVDTGELFF. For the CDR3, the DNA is TGTGCCAGTAAAACAGGGGTCGACACCGGGGAGCTGTTTTTT.

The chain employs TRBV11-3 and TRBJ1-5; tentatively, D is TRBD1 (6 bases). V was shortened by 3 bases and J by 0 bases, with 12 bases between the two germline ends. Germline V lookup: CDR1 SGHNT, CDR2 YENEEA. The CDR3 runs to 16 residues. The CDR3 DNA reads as TGTGCCAGCAGCTTGGACAGCCACTATAGCAATCAGCCCCAGCATTTT. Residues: CASSLDSHYSNQPQHF.

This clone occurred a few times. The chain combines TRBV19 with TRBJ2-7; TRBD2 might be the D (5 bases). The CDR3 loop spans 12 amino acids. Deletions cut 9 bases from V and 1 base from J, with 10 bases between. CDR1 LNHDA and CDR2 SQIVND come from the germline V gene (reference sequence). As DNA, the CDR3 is TGTGCCAGCTCGGACTGGTCCTACGAGCAGTACTTC. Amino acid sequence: CASSDWSYEQYF.

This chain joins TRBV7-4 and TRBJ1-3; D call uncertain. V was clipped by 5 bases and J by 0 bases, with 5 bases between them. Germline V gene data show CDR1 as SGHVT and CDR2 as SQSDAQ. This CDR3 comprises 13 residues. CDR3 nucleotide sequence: TGTGCCAGCAGCCAGAGCTCTGGAAACACCATATATTTT. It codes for CASSQSSGNTIYF.

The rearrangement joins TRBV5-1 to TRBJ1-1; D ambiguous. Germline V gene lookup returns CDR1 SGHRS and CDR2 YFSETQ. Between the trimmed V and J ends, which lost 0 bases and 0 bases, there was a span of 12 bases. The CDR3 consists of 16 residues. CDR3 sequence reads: CASSLGHRDLNTEAFF. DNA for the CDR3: TGCGCCAGCAGCTTGGGGCACCGAGACTTGAACACTGAAGCTTTCTTT.

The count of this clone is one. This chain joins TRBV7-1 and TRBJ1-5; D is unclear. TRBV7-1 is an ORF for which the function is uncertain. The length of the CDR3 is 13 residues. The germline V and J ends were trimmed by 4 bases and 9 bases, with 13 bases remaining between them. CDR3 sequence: CASSLDGIGPQHF. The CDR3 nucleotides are TGTGCCAGCAGCTTAGACGGAATAGGGCCCCAGCATTTT.

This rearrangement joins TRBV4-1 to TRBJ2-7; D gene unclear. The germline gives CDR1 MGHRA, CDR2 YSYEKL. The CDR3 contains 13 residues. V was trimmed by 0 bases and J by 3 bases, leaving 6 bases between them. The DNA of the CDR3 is TGCGCCAGCAGCCAAGATAACAGCTACGAGCAGTACTTC. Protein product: CASSQDNSYEQYF.

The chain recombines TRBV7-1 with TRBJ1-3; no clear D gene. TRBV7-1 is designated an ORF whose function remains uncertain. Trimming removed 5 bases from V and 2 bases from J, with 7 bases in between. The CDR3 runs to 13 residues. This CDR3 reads CASSQGPGNTIYF. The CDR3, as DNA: TGTGCCAGCAGCCAAGGCCCTGGAAACACCATATATTTT.

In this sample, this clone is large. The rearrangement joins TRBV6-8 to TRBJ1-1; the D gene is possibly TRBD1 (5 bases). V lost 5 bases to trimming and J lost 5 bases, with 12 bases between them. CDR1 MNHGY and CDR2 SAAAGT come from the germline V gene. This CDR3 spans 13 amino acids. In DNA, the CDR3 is TGTGCCAGCAGTGCCCAGGGAGCGACTGAAGCTTTCTTT. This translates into CASSAQGATEAFF.

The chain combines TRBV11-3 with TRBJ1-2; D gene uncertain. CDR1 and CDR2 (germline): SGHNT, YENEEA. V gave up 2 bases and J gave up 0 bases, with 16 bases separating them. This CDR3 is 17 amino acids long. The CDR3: CASSLLERSTTNYGYTF. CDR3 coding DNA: TGTGCCAGCAGCTTACTCGAAAGGTCAACGACTAACTATGGCTACACCTTC.

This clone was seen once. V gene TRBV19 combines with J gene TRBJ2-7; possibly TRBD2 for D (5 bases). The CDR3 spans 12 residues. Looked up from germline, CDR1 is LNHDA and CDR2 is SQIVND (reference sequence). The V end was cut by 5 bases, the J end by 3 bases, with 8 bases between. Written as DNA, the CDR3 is TGTGCCAGTAGTTCTAGCCGCTACGAGCAGTACTTC. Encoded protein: CASSSSRYEQYF.

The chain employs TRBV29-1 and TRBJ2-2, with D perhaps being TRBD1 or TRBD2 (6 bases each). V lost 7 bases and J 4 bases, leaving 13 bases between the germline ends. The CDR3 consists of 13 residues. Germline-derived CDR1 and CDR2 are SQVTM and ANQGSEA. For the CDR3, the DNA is TGCAGCGGTGGAGGGGGGAGCACCGGGGAGCTGTTTTTT. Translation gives CSGGGGSTGELFF.

CDR3 in amino acids: CSVVRHGDTQYF. The CDR3 region has the DNA TGCAGCGTTGTGCGCCATGGGGATACGCAGTATTTT. This chain joins TRBV29-1 and TRBJ2-3; D remains unclear. V was pared by 4 bases and J by 6 bases, with 11 bases between. Germline CDR1 is SQVTM and CDR2 is ANQGSEA. CDR3 length equals 12 residues.

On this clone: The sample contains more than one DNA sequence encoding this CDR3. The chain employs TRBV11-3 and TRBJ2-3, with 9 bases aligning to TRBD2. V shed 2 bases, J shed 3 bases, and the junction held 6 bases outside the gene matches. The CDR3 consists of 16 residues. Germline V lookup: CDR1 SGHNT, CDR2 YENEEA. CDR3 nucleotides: TGTGCCAGCAGCTTACCGGGACTAGCTGGTACAGATACGCAGTATTTT. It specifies CASSLPGLAGTDTQYF.

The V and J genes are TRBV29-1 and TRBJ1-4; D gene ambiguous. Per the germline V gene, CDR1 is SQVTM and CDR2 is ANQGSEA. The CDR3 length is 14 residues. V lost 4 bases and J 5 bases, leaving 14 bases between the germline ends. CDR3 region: CSVADRLGNEKLFF. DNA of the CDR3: TGCAGCGTTGCAGACCGCCTCGGGAATGAAAAACTGTTTTTT. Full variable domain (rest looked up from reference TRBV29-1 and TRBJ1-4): SAVISQKPSRDICQRGTSLTIQCQVDSQVTMMFWYRQQPGQSLTLIATANQGSEATYESGFVIDKFPISRPNLTFSTLTVSNMSPEDSSIYLCSVADRLGNEKLFFGSGTQLSVL.

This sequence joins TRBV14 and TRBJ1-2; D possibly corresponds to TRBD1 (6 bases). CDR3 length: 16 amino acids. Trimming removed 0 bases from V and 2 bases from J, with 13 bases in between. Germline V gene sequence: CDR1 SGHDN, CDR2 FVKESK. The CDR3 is CASSQDLGGYNYGYTF. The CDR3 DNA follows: TGTGCCAGCAGCCAAGATCTCGGGGGCTACAACTATGGCTACACCTTC.

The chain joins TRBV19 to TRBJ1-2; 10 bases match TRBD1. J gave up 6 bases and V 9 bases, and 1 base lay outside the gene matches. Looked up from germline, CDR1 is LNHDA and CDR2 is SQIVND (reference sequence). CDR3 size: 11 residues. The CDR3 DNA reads TGTGCCAGCGGGACAGGGGATGGCTACACCTTC. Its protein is CASGTGDGYTF.

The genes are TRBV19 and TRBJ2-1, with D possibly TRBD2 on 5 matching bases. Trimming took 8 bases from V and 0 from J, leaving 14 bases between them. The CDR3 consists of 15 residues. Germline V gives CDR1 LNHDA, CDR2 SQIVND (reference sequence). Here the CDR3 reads CASGPGAGSYNEQFF. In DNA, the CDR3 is TGTGCCAGTGGCCCCGGCGCGGGCTCCTACAATGAGCAGTTCTTC.

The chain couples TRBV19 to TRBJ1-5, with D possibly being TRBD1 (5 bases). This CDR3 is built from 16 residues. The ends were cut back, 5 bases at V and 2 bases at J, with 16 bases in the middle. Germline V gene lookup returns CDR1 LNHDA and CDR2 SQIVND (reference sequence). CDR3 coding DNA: TGTGCCAGTAGTCCCTTGTGGGGCCCGGGCAATCAGCCCCAGCATTTT. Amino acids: CASSPLWGPGNQPQHF.

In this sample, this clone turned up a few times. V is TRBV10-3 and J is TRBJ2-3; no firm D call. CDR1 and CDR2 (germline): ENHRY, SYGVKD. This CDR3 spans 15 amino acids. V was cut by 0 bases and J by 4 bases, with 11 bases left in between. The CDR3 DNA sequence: TGTGCCATCAGTGAGTCGACTGATGGGGCAGATACGCAGTATTTT. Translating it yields CAISESTDGADTQYF.